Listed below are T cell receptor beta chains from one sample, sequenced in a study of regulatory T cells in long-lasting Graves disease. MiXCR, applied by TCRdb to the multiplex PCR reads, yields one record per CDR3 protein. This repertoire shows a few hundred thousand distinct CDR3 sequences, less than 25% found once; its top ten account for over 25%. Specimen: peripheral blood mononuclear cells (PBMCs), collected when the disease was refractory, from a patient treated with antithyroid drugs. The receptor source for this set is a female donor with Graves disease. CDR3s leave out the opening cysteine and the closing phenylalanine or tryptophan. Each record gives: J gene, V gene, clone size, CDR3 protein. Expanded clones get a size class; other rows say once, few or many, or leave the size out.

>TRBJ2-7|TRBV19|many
ASSITSGRAYEQY
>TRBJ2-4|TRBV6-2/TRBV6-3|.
ASSLAQIAKNIQY
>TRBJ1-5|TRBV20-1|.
SASIPPGPNQPQH
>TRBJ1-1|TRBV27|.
ASSQALVGPKVNTEAF
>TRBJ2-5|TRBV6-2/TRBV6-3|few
ASSYRGTGWGETQY
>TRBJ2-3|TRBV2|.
ASSEVGISTDTQY
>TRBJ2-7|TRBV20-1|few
SVGETGTYEQY
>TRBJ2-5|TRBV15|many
ATSRDSLTSGIGETQY
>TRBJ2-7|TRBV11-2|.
ASSSSTESYEQY
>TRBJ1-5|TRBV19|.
ASSTTAKFNQPQH
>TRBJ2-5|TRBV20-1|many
SLSGSAGTQY
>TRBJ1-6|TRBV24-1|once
ATSDFSGATF
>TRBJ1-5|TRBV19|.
ASRGTPRGNQPQH
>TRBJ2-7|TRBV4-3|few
ASSQDIQGREQY
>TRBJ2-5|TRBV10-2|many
ASRDGQETQY
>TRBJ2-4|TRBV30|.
ACNTELGNIQY
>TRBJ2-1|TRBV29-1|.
SVEDWDFSSYNEQF
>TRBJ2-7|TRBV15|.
ATNRKNWDSHFYEQY
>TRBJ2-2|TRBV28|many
ASSLLGGAGTGELF
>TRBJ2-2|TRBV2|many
ASSEMGSTGELF
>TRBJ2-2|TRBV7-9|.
ASSSTKNTGELF
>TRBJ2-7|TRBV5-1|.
ASSLLVMFNDRGLRYEQY
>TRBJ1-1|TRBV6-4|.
ASRAQGQALTEAF
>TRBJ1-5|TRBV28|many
ASTRMGGRRNQPQH
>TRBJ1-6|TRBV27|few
ASSLRGRRGMSNSPLH
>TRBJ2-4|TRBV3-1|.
ASSPDRLAGVDIQY
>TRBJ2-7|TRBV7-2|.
ASSPGPGYEQY
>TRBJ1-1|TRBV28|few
ASSLGGQGLTEAF
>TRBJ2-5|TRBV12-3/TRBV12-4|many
ASSLLPGETQY
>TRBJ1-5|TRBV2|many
ASSEGAGQRNQPQH
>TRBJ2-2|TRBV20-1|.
SARITAGGTGELF
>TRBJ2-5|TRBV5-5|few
ASSHDLQETQY
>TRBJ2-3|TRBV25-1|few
ASSEFRGSTDTQY
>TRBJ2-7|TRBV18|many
ASSPSSRDRGMAYEQY
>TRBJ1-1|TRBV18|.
ATAGQTFSMNTEAF
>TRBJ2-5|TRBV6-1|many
ASTDSQKEETQY
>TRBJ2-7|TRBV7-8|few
ASSPSDIPYEQY
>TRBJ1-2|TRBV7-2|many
ASSFNGGYT
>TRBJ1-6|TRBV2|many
ASSESLVRQINSPLH
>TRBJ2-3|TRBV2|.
ASSDERDTQY
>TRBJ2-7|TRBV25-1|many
ASSDGDYEQY
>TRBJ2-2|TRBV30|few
AWRTGGNTGELF
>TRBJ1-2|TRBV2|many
ASSQDRAASGYT
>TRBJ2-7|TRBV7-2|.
ASSLLYVGRSSGEQY
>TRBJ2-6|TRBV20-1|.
SARGRDQVSGANVLT
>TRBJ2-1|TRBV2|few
ASSRNIGADEQF
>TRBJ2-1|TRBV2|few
ASVIAGTNNEQF
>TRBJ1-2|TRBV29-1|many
SAQGGYGYT
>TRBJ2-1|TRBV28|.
ASSPPLADHRNEQF
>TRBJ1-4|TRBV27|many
ASRSWTGEKLF
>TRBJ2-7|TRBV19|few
ASSTGTSVYEQY
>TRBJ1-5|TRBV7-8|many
ASSLSGRASYQPQH
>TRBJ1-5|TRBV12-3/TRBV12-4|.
ASSKTGGDQPQH
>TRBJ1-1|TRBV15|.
ATSPGQTMNTEAF
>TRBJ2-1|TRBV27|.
ASSPAWNEQF
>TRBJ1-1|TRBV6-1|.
ASYGMNTEAF
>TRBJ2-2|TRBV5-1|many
ASSLVVNTGELF
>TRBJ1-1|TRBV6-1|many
ASSDTPTSPEAF
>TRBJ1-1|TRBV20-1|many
SARKFLGEAF